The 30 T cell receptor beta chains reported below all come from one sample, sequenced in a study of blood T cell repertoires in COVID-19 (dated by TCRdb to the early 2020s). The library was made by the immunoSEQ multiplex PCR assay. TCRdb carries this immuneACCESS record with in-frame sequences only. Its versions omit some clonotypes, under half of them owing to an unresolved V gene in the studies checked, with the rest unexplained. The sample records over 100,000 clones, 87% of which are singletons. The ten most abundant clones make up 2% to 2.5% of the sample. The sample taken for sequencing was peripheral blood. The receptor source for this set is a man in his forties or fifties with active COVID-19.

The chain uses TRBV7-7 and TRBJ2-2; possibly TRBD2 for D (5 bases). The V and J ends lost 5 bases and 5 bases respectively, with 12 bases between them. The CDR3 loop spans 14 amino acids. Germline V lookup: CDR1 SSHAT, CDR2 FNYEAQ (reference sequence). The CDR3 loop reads CASSVGRGTGELFF. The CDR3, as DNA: TGTGCCAGCAGCGTCGGTAGAGGGACCGGGGAGCTGTTTTTT.

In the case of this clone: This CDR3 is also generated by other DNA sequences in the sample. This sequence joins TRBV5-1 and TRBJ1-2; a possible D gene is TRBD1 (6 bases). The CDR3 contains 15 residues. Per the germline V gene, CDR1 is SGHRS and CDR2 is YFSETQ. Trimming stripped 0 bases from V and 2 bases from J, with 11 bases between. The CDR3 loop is CASSLAAGANYGYTF. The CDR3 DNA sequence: TGCGCCAGCAGCTTGGCGGCAGGGGCGAACTATGGCTACACCTTC. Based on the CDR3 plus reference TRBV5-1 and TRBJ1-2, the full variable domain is KAGVTQTPRYLIKTRGQQVTLSCSPISGHRSVSWYQQTPGQGLQFLFEYFSETQRNKGNFPGRFSGRQFSNSRSEMNVSTLELGDSALYLCASSLAAGANYGYTFGSGTRLTVV.

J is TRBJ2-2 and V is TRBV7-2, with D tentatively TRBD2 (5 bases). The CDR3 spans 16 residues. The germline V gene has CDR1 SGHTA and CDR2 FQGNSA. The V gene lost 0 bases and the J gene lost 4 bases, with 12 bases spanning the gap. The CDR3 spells CASSLASSRGTGELFF. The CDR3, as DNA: TGTGCCAGCAGCTTAGCGTCCTCCCGGGGCACCGGGGAGCTGTTTTTT.

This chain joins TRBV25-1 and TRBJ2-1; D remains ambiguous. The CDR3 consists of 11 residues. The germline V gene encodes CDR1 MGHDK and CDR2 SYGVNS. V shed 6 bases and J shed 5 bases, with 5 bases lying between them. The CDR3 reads CASRWHNEQFF. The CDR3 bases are TGTGCCAGCAGGTGGCACAATGAGCAGTTCTTC.

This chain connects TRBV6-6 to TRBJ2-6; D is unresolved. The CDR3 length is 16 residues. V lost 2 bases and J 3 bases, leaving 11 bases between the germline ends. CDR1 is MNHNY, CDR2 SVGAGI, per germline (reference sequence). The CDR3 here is CASSYRRSDGANVLTF. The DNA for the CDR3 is TGTGCCAGCAGTTACAGGCGGTCGGATGGGGCCAACGTCCTGACTTTC.

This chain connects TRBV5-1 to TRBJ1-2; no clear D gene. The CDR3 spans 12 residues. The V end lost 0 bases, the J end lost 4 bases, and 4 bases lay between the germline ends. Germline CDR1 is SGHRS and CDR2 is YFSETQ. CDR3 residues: CASSLAGYGYTF. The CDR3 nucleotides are TGCGCCAGCAGCTTGGCCGGCTATGGCTACACCTTC.

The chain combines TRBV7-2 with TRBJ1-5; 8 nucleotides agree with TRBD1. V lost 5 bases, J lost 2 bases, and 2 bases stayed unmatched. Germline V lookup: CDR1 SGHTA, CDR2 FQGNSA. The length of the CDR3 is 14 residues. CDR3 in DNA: TGTGCCAGCAGCCAACAGGGGGGCAATCAGCCCCAGCATTTT. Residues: CASSQQGGNQPQHF.

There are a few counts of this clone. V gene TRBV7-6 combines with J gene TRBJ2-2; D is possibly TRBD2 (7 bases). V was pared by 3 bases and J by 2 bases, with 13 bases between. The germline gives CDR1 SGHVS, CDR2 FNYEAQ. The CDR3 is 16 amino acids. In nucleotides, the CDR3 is TGTGCCAGCAGCTTGAGGGGCGGGGGCAACACCGGGGAGCTGTTTTTT. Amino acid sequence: CASSLRGGGNTGELFF.

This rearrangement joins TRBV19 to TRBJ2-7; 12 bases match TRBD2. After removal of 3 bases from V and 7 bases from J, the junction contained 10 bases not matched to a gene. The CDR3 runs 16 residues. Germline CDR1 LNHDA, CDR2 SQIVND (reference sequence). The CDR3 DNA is TGTGCCAGTAGTATTCGGCTAGCGGGGGGGGACAAGGAGCAGTACTTC. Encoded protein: CASSIRLAGGDKEQYF.

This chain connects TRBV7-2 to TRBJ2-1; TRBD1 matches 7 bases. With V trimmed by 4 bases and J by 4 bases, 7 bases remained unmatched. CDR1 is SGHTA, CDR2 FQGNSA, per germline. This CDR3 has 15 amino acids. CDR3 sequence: CASSSTWTGYNEQFF. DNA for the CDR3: TGTGCCAGCAGCTCCACCTGGACAGGTTACAATGAGCAGTTCTTC. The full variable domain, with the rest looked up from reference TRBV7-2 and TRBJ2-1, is GAGVSQSPSNKVTEKGKDVELRCDPISGHTALYWYRQSLGQGLEFLIYFQGNSAPDKSGLPSDRFSAERTGGSVSTLTIQRTQQEDSAVYLCASSSTWTGYNEQFFGPGTRLTVL.

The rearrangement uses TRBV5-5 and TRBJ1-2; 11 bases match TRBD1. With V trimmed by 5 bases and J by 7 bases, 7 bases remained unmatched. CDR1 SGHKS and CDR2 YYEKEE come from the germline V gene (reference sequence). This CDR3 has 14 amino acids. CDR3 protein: CASSFGTGGTGYTF. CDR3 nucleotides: TGTGCCAGCAGTTTCGGGACAGGGGGTACTGGCTACACCTTC. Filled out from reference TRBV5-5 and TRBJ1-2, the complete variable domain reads DAGVTQSPTHLIKTRGQQVTLRCSPISGHKSVSWYQQVLGQGPQFIFQYYEKEERGRGNFPDRFSARQFPNYSSELNVNALLLGDSALYLCASSFGTGGTGYTFGSGTRLTVV.

CDR3 amino acids: CASSIGAGPEGTQYF. The CDR3 DNA reads TGTGCCAGTAGTATTGGGGCGGGGCCTGAGGGGACCCAGTACTTC. V is TRBV19 and J is TRBJ2-5; tentative D call: TRBD2 (6 bases). Per the germline V gene, CDR1 is LNHDA and CDR2 is SQIVND (reference sequence). This CDR3 is 15 amino acids long. The V end lost 3 bases, the J end lost 7 bases, and 18 bases lay between the germline ends.

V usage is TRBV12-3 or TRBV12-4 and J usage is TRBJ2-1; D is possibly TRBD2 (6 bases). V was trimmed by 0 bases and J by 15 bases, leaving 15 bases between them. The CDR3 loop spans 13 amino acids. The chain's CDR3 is CASSLAGGFNLFF. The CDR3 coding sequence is TGTGCCAGCAGTTTAGCGGGGGGTTTTAATTTGTTCTTC.

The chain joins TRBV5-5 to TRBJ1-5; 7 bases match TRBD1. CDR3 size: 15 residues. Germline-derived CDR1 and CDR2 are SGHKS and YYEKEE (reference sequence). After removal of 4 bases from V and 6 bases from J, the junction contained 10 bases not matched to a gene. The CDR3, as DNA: TGTGCCAGCAGCCGGGAGATGGCAGGGGGTCAGCCCCAGCATTTT. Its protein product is CASSREMAGGQPQHF.

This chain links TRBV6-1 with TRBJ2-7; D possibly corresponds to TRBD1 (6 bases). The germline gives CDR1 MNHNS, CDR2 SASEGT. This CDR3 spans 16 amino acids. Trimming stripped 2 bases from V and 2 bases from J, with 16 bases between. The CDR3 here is CASSETSTGRAYEQYF. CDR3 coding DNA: TGTGCCAGCAGTGAAACTTCGACAGGAAGGGCCTACGAGCAGTACTTC.

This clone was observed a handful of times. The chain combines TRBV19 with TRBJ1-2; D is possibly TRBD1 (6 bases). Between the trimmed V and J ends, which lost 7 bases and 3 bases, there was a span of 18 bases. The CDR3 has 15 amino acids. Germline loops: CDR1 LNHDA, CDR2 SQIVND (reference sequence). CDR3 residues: CASIPQGQTDYGYTF. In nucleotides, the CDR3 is TGTGCCAGTATCCCACAGGGCCAAACGGACTATGGCTACACCTTC.

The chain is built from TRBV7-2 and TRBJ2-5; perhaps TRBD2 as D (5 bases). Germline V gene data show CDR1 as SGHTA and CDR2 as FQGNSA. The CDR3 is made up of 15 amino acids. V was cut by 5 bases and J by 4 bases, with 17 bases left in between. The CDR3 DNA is TGTGCCAGCAGCAAGAACCCGGGAACGCGAGAGACCCAGTACTTC. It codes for CASSKNPGTRETQYF.

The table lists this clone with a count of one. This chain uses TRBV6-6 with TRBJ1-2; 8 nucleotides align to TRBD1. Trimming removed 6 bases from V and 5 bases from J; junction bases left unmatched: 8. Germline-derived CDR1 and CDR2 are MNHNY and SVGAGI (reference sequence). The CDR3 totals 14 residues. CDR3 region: CASSRGRDSYGYTF. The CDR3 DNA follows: TGTGCCAGCAGCAGGGGGCGCGATAGTTATGGCTACACCTTC.

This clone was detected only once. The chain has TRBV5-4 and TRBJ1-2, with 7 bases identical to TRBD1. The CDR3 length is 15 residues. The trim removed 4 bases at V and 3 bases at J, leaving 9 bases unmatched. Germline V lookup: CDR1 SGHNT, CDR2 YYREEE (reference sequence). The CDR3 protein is CASSRTGAEDYGYTF. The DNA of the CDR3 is TGTGCCAGCAGCCGAACAGGGGCGGAGGACTATGGCTACACCTTC.

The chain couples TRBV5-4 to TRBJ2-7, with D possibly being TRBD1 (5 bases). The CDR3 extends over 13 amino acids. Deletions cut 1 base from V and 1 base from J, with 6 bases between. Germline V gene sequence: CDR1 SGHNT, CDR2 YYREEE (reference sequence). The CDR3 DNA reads TGTGCCAGCAGCTTGCAGGGTTCCTACGAGCAGTACTTC. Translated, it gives CASSLQGSYEQYF.

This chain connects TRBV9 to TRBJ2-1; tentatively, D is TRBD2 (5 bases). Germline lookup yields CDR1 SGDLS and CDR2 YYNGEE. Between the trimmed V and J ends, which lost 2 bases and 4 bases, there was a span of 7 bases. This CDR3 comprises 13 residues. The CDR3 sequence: CASSVDLYNEQFF. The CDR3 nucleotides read TGTGCCAGCAGCGTGGACTTGTACAATGAGCAGTTCTTC. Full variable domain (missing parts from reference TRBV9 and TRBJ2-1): DSGVTQTPKHLITATGQRVTLRCSPRSGDLSVYWYQQSLDQGLQFLIQYYNGEERAKGNILERFSAQQFPDLHSELNLSSLELGDSALYFCASSVDLYNEQFFGPGTRLTVL.

As DNA, the CDR3 is TGTGCCAGCAGCCCAGGGGGCGAGCAGTACTTC. It encodes CASSPGGEQYF. V and J are TRBV12-3 or TRBV12-4 and TRBJ2-7; 7 bases line up with TRBD1. This CDR3 spans 11 amino acids. Unmatched junction bases numbered 2, after V lost 6 bases and J lost 6 bases.

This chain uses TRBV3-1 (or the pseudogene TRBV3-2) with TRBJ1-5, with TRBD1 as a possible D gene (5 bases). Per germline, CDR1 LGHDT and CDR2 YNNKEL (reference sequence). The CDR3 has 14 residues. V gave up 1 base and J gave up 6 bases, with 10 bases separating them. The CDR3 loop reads CASSQGGGGQPQHF. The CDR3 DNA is TGTGCCAGCAGCCAAGGTGGGGGGGGTCAGCCCCAGCATTTT.

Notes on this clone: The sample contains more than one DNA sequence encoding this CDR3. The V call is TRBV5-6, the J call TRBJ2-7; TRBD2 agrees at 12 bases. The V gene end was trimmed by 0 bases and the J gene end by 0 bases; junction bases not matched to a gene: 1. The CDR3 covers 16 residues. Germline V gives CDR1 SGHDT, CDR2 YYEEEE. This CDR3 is CASSLGLAGVSYEQYF. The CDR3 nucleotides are TGTGCCAGCAGCTTGGGACTAGCGGGGGTCTCCTACGAGCAGTACTTC.

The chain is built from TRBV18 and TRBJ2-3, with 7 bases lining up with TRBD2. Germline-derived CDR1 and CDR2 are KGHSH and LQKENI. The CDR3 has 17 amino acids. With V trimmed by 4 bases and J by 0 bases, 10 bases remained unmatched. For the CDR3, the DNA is TGTGCCAGCTCACGTAACCTAGCGGAAACCAGCACAGATACGCAGTATTTT. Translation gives CASSRNLAETSTDTQYF.

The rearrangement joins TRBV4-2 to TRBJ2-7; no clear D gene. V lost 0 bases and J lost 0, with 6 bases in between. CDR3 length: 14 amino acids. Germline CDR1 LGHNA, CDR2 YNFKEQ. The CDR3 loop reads CASSQESSSYEQYF. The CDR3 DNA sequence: TGTGCCAGCAGCCAAGAGAGTAGCTCCTACGAGCAGTACTTC.

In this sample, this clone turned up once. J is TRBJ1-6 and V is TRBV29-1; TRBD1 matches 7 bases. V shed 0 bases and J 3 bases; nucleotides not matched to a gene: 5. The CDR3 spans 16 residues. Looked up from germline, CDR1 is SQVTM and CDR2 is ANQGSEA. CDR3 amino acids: CSVEERGRRYNSPLHF. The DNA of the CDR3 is TGCAGCGTTGAAGAGAGGGGGCGTCGCTATAATTCACCCCTCCACTTT. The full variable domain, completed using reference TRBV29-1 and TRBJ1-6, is SAVISQKPSRDICQRGTSLTIQCQVDSQVTMMFWYRQQPGQSLTLIATANQGSEATYESGFVIDKFPISRPNLTFSTLTVSNMSPEDSSIYLCSVEERGRRYNSPLHFGNGTRLTVT.

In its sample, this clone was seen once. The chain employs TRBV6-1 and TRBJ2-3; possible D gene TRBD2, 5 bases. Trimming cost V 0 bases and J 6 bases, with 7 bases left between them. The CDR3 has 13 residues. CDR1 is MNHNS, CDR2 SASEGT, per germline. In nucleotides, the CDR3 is TGTGCCAGCAGTGAAGCAGGACTGGATACGCAGTATTTT. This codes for CASSEAGLDTQYF.

CDR3: CASRLTSGGAESVTDTQYF. For the CDR3, the DNA is TGTGCCAGCAGACTAACTAGCGGGGGGGCCGAGTCCGTCACAGATACGCAGTATTTT. The chain is built from TRBV11-2 and TRBJ2-3; 13 nucleotides match TRBD2. Germline CDR1 and CDR2: SGHAT and FQNNGV. The CDR3 has 19 residues. The J segment lost 2 bases and the V segment lost 6 bases, leaving 14 bases of the junction unmatched. Variable domain in full (rest from reference TRBV11-2 and TRBJ2-3): EAGVAQSPRYKIIEKRQSVAFWCNPISGHATLYWYQQILGQGPKLLIQFQNNGVVDDSQLPKDRFSAERLKGVDSTLKIQPAKLEDSAVYLCASRLTSGGAESVTDTQYFGPGTRLTVL.

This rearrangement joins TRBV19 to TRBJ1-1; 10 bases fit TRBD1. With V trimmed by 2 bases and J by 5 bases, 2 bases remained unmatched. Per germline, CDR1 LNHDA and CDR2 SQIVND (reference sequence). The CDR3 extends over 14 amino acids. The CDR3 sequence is CASSIQDRGTEAFF. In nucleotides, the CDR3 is TGTGCCAGTAGTATACAGGACAGGGGGACTGAAGCTTTCTTT.